A selection of T cell receptor beta chains follows, all from one sample in a study of human T cells and chemical hapten exposure. TCRdb called the RACE reads again in MiXCR, with one record for every CDR3 protein. This sample has some 51,000 distinct CDR3 sequences, with about 9.4% found just once. Sequences were derived from whole blood, sampled in connection with sensitization to the hapten diphenylcyclopropenone (DPC). The origin of the receptors is a woman in her forties with alopecia areata. Some clones in this sample may be carry-over from other donors' samples. CDR3s include the opening cysteine and the closing phenylalanine or tryptophan. D genes are given only for firm matches. Expanded clones are given a class, and other clones once, few, many or no size at all.

d_call,v_call,clone_size,j_call,cdr3_nt,cdr3_aa
NA,TRBV7-9,many,TRBJ2-5,TGTGCCAGCAGCCTGCCCTACGGGGGAATAGAGACCCAGTACTTC,CASSLPYGGIETQYF
TRBD2,TRBV2,many,TRBJ2-5,TGTGCCAGCAGAGGACTAGCTCGCGAGACCCAGTACTTC,CASRGLARETQYF
NA,TRBV27,many,TRBJ2-7,TGTGCCAGCAGTTTCCGTGTTCCGGACAGCTCCGCCTACGAGCAGTACTTC,CASSFRVPDSSAYEQYF
NA,TRBV6-2/TRBV6-3,NA,TRBJ1-1,TGTGCCAGCAGCCATGACACATACACTGAAGCTTTCTTT,CASSHDTYTEAFF
NA,TRBV30,few,TRBJ2-1,TGTGCCTGGAGGACTCCTCTCGGACCTGAGCAGTTCTTC,CAWRTPLGPEQFF
NA,TRBV20-1,few,TRBJ1-4,TGCAGTGCTATCCTGAATCAGAATGAAAAACTGTTTTTT,CSAILNQNEKLFF
NA,TRBV28,many,TRBJ2-3,TGTGCCAGCAGTCCCTCTAGCCGCCCCACAGATACGCAGTATTTT,CASSPSSRPTDTQYF
NA,TRBV5-4,many,TRBJ2-3,TGTGCCAGCAGCTTGGAGTCTTGGACAGATACGCAGTATTTT,CASSLESWTDTQYF
TRBD2,TRBV5-6,few,TRBJ2-1,TGTGCCAGCAGCCGCTGGACTAGCGGGGGGCTCCGCTCCTACAATGAGCAGTTCTTC,CASSRWTSGGLRSYNEQFF
NA,TRBV29-1,NA,TRBJ2-1,TGCAGCGTTGAACCTAGCAGCTCCTACAATGAGCAGTTCTTC,CSVEPSSSYNEQFF
NA,TRBV6-5,many,TRBJ2-3,TGTGCCAGCAGTTACCGCCACAGCACAGATACGCAGTATTTT,CASSYRHSTDTQYF
NA,TRBV18,many,TRBJ2-7,TGTGCCAGCTCAGTCATTTCAGGGGTCCCCAACGAGCAGTACTTC,CASSVISGVPNEQYF
NA,TRBV4-2,many,TRBJ2-2,TGTGCCAGCAGCCATGAACAAAGCACCGGGGAGCTGTTTTTT,CASSHEQSTGELFF
NA,TRBV24-1,NA,TRBJ2-6,TGTGCCACCAGTGAGGCAGGGTATTCTGGGGCCAACGTCCTGACTTTC,CATSEAGYSGANVLTF
NA,TRBV30,few,TRBJ2-5,TGTGCCTGGAGTGTCGGGGGATCTTCGGAGACCCAGTACTTC,CAWSVGGSSETQYF
NA,TRBV20-1,NA,TRBJ2-6,TGCAGTGCACTCTCTGGGGCCAACGTCCTGACTTTC,CSALSGANVLTF
NA,TRBV7-9,NA,TRBJ2-5,TGTGCCAGCAGCTCGGGTATTGAGACCCAGTACTTC,CASSSGIETQYF
NA,TRBV3-1,NA,TRBJ2-7,TGTGCCAGCAGCCAAGGGTGGGGCAGCGAGCAGTGCTTC,CASSQGWGSEQCF
NA,TRBV19,many,TRBJ1-5,TGTGCCAGTAGTGTCTCCGGGGGCACTGTCCAGCCCCAGCATTTT,CASSVSGGTVQPQHF
TRBD2,TRBV27,many,TRBJ2-1,TGTGCCAGCACCACTAGTCGGGGGGAGATCTACAATGAGCAGTTCTTC,CASTTSRGEIYNEQFF
NA,TRBV30,NA,TRBJ1-1,TGTGCCTGGATGGAACAGCGCGTCAGCACTGAAGCTTTCTTT,CAWMEQRVSTEAFF
NA,TRBV10-3,few,TRBJ2-7,TGTGCCATCAGTCAAGACAACCAGGTATACGAGCAGTACTTC,CAISQDNQVYEQYF
TRBD2,TRBV5-4,many,TRBJ2-1,TGTGCCAGCAGCCTAATGACTAGCGGGGGGTACAATGAGCAGTTCTTC,CASSLMTSGGYNEQFF
TRBD1,TRBV4-3,few,TRBJ2-7,TGCGCCAGCAGCCAAGCCCAGACAGGGGGGGCCTACGAGCAGTACTTC,CASSQAQTGGAYEQYF
NA,TRBV7-2,NA,TRBJ1-3,TGTGCCAGCAGCTTCAACAGGGATGGAAACACCATATATTTT,CASSFNRDGNTIYF
NA,TRBV5-1,few,TRBJ2-5,TGCGCCAGCAGCCCAGGATCCCTGGAAGAAGAGACCCAGTACTTC,CASSPGSLEEETQYF
TRBD2,TRBV10-1,many,TRBJ2-1,TGCGCCAGCAGGGCGAGGGAGCGGGGGGTCTACAATGAGCAGTTCTTC,CASRARERGVYNEQFF
TRBD1,TRBV6-2/TRBV6-3,many,TRBJ2-2,TGTGCCAGCAGTTACTCCGGACAGGGGGGAGCCGGGGAGCTGTTTTTT,CASSYSGQGGAGELFF
TRBD1,TRBV11-2,many,TRBJ1-4,TGTGCCAGCAGCTTTGCCGGGACAGGGCGTAATGAAAAACTGTTTTTT,CASSFAGTGRNEKLFF
NA,TRBV11-2,NA,TRBJ2-5,TGTGCCAGCTTAGCACAGGGAAGCGAGACCCAGTACTTC,CASLAQGSETQYF
NA,TRBV28,many,TRBJ1-6,TGTGCCAGCAATGATTCCGGCAGCATTAAGGTCCTCCACTTT,CASNDSGSIKVLHF
NA,TRBV25-1,many,TRBJ1-5,TGTGCCAGCAGTCCTTCAGAGGGCCTAAAAAAAGATAGCAATCAGCCCCAGCATTTT,CASSPSEGLKKDSNQPQHF
NA,TRBV5-5,few,TRBJ2-2,TGTGCCAGCAGCTTGCGCAAACCAACAAACACCGGGGAGCTGTTTTTT,CASSLRKPTNTGELFF
NA,TRBV28,many,TRBJ1-1,TGTGCCAGCAGGCGGATGAACACTGAAGCTTTCTTT,CASRRMNTEAFF
TRBD2,TRBV30,many,TRBJ2-7,TGTGCCTGGTCCCCGAGCGGGACTCTCTACGAGCAGTACTTC,CAWSPSGTLYEQYF
TRBD1,TRBV12-3/TRBV12-4,many,TRBJ2-5,TGTGCCAGCAGTCGACAGGGGAGTGAGACCCAGTACTTC,CASSRQGSETQYF
NA,TRBV13,many,TRBJ2-3,TGTGCCAGCAGCCTAAAGGGATACACGCAGTATTTT,CASSLKGYTQYF
TRBD2,TRBV7-2,few,TRBJ2-1,TGTGCCAGCAGCCGAGCGGGGGGGCCCGATGAGCAGTTCTTC,CASSRAGGPDEQFF
NA,TRBV20-1,many,TRBJ2-7,TGCAGTGCATTAGGGATAGAGAGCTCCTACGAGCAGTACTTC,CSALGIESSYEQYF
TRBD1,TRBV23-1,NA,TRBJ2-1,TGCGCCAGCAGTGTTACAGTTCGTAGGGGGCGAGTAGCGCGACTGCACAATGAGCAGTTCTTC,CASSVTVRRGRVARLHNEQFF
TRBD2,TRBV12-3/TRBV12-4,NA,TRBJ2-7,TGTGCCAGCAGTCGGACTAGCGGGGGAAACGAGCAGTACTTC,CASSRTSGGNEQYF
NA,TRBV24-1,NA,TRBJ2-3,TGTGCCACCAGTGACCCCCCGGGGGTGGGAGATACGCAGTATTTT,CATSDPPGVGDTQYF
TRBD2,TRBV7-3,many,TRBJ2-3,TGTGCCAGCAGCTCAGAGCGGGGGACATACACAGATACGCAGTATTTT,CASSSERGTYTDTQYF
NA,TRBV28,once,TRBJ2-7,TGTGCCAGCCGACAGGCCCCCTACGAGCAGTACTTC,CASRQAPYEQYF
NA,TRBV28,NA,TRBJ2-4,TGTGCCAGCAGACCGGGTATAGGGACGGCCAAAAACATTCAGTACTTC,CASRPGIGTAKNIQYF
TRBD1,TRBV19,many,TRBJ2-7,TGTGCCAGTAGTTCCGGGACAGGCCTCGAGCAGTACTTC,CASSSGTGLEQYF
NA,TRBV19,NA,TRBJ2-7,TGTGCCAGTAACGAAGGAGCAGGGGCCGAGCAGTACTTC,CASNEGAGAEQYF
NA,TRBV28,NA,TRBJ1-2,TGTGCCAGCAGTCCGACAGGTCCTTATGGCTACACCTTC,CASSPTGPYGYTF
TRBD1,TRBV7-3,many,TRBJ1-1,TGTGCCAGCAGCTTAATAGGGACAGGGGCCACGGAAGCTTTCTTT,CASSLIGTGATEAFF
TRBD1,TRBV6-5,NA,TRBJ2-6,TGTGCCAGCAGCCGCCCTGGACAGGGGTACGATGGGGCCAACGTCCTGACTTTC,CASSRPGQGYDGANVLTF
TRBD1,TRBV7-2,NA,TRBJ2-1,TGTGCCAGCAGTATAACCGGGACAGAAGACAATGAGCAGTTCTTC,CASSITGTEDNEQFF
TRBD2,TRBV6-2/TRBV6-3,many,TRBJ2-1,TGTGCCAGCAGCCTCCGATTAGCGGGGGGGCCAAACAATGAGCAGTTCTTC,CASSLRLAGGPNNEQFF
NA,TRBV20-1,NA,TRBJ2-7,TGCAGTGCTAGTAGTGGGGGCTACGAGCAGTACTTC,CSASSGGYEQYF